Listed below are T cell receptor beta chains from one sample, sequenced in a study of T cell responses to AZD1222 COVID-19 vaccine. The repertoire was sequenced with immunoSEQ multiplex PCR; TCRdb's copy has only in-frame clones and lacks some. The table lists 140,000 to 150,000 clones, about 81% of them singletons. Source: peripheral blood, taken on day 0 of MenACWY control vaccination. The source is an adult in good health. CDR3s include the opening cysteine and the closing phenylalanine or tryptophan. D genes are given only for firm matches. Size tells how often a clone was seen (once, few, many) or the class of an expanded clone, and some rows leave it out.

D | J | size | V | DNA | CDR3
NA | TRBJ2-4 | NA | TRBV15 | TGTGCCACCAGCCCCGGGCAGGGTGCCAAAAACATTCAGTACTTC | CATSPGQGAKNIQYF
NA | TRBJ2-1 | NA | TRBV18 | TGTGCCAGCTCTTTAGCGGATACCTACAATGAGCAGTTCTTC | CASSLADTYNEQFF
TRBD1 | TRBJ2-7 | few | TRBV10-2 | TGCGCCAGCAGTGAGTCGGCGGTACAGGGGGTCCACGAGCAGTACTTC | CASSESAVQGVHEQYF
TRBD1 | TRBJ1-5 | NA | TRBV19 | TGTGCCAGTAGAAGATCTCGACAGGGGGGCAGCAATCAGCCCCAGCATTTT | CASRRSRQGGSNQPQHF
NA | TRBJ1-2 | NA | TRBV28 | TGTGCCAGCAGTTTATCCCGAGGAGGTTTGGGTGGCTACACCTTC | CASSLSRGGLGGYTF
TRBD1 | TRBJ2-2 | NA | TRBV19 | TGTGCCAGTAGTATAGGTGCAGGGACAGGCACCGGGGAGCTGTTTTTT | CASSIGAGTGTGELFF
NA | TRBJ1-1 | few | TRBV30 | TGTGCCTGCCAGACAGTGAACACTGAAGCTTTCTTT | CACQTVNTEAFF
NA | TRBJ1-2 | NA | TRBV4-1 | TGCGCCAGCAGTCTGACAGCGAACTATGGCTACACCTTC | CASSLTANYGYTF
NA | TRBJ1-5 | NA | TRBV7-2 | TGTGCCAGCAGCTTACTCCCCGTTCGTCAGCCCCAGCATTTT | CASSLLPVRQPQHF
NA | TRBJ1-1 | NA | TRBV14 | TGTGCCAGCAGCCCTCGAGGAGGGGAAGGGGACACTGAAGCTTTCTTT | CASSPRGGEGDTEAFF
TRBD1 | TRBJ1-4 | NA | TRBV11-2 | TGTGCCAGCAGCTCCCTGGGACAGGGGAATGAAAAACTGTTTTTT | CASSSLGQGNEKLFF
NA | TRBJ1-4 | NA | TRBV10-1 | TGCGCCAGCATAGGACCACTTAATGAAAAACTGTTTTTT | CASIGPLNEKLFF
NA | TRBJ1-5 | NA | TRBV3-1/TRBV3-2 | TGTGCCAGCAGCCAATCCCTACCGGGGCAGCACAATCAGCCCCAGCATTTT | CASSQSLPGQHNQPQHF
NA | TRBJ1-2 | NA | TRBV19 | TGTGCCACTACCCAGGGGCTACTGAACTATGGCTACACCTTC | CATTQGLLNYGYTF
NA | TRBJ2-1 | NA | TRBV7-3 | TGTGCCAGCAGCTTAATGAGCGGGAATGAGCAGTTCTTC | CASSLMSGNEQFF
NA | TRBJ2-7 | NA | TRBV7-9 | TGTGCCAGCAGCCTCACGGCGAGGAGGGGCGTCGAGCAGTACTTC | CASSLTARRGVEQYF
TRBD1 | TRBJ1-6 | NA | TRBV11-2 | TGTGCCAGCGGGGACAGTCGCTCCTATAATTCACCCCTCCACTTT | CASGDSRSYNSPLHF
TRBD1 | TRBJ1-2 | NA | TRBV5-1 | TGCGCCAGCAGCCCGGGGGACAGCCAAAACTATGGCTACACCTTC | CASSPGDSQNYGYTF
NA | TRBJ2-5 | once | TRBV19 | TGTGCCAGTAGTATAGGAGGGACCCATCAAGAGACCCAGTACTTC | CASSIGGTHQETQYF
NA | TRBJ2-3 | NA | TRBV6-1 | TGTGCCAGCAGTGAAGCCCGCGGTGGCACAGATACGCAGTATTTT | CASSEARGGTDTQYF
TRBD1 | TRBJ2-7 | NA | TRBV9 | TGTGCCAGCAGCGTGGGGACAGCCTCCTACGAGCAGTACTTC | CASSVGTASYEQYF
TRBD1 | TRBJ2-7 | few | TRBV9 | TGTGCCAGCAGCGTAGGCGGACAGGTGAGCGTCTACGAGCAGTACTTC | CASSVGGQVSVYEQYF
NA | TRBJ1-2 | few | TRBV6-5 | TGTGCCAGCAGTCCGGACAGTAACTATGGCTACACCTTC | CASSPDSNYGYTF
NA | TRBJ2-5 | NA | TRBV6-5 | TGTGCCAGCACCCCCTCGACAATTCAAGAGACCCAGTACTTC | CASTPSTIQETQYF
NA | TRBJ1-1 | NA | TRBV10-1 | TGCGCCAGCAGTGAAATGAGGACAGCTGAAGCTTTCTTT | CASSEMRTAEAFF
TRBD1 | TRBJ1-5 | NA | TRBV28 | TGTGCCAGCCGTCCCGGGACAGAATATAGCAATCAGCCCCAGCATTTT | CASRPGTEYSNQPQHF